The entry that follows covers one T cell receptor (beta chain) sequence. This probably arose from a read error, given a far larger clone one base away. Library construction for TCR beta used iRepertoire HTBI primers and Arm-PCR of CDR3 regions. TCRdb re-analysed the multiplex PCR reads in MiXCR, keeping a single row per CDR3 protein. The profile shows about 430,000 distinct CDR3 sequences, over 14% of them singletons. The sample is drawn from a study of regulatory T cells in long-lasting Graves disease. Time point specified: newly diagnosed GD, antithyroid drugs for less than 3 months. RNA from PBMCs was the source of the TCR library. The V end was cut by 2 bases, the J end by 10 bases, with 18 bases between. Germline V gene sequence: CDR1 SGHAT, CDR2 FQDESV (reference sequence). This CDR3 comprises 15 residues. A further study also used this sample, focusing on T cells in Graves' hyperthyroidism and ophthalmopathy. From that report: Used for diagnoses were clinical symptoms, serum thyroxine and TRAb, thyroid ultrasound and orbital computed tomography.

Material: peripheral blood mononuclear cells (PBMCs), obtained at new diagnosis, from a patient treated with antithyroid drugs. This TCR came from a woman aged 35 to 49 with Graves disease. This chain joins TRBV11-1 and TRBJ2-1; unclear D gene. CDR3 nucleotide sequence: TGTGCCAGCAGCTTAAACGCACAGAGTTTAGCCGAGCAGTTCTTC. Its protein product is CASSLNAQSLAEQFF.